The 7 T cell receptor beta chains presented below share a single source sample, sequenced in a study of T cells in Graves' hyperthyroidism and ophthalmopathy. Regions amplified from RNA transcripts were the TCR beta CDR3 regions. The TCR CDR3 was amplified in a first-round RT-PCR using the HTBI primer set. One entry per CDR3 protein, called by TCRdb with MiXCR from the multiplex PCR reads. This sample carries just over 550,000 distinct CDR3 sequences, about 43% of them seen once, and the ten largest clones take just under 8.5%. Sequencing was performed on peripheral blood or thyroid tissue (not recorded which). The receptors shown here come from a woman younger than 35 with Graves' hyperthyroidism.

There are a few counts of this clonotype. The chain couples TRBV7-6 to TRBJ2-7; D unclear. This CDR3 is built from 14 residues. Germline-derived CDR1 and CDR2 are SGHVS and FNYEAQ. With 6 bases removed from V and 2 bases from J, the gap between germline ends came to 14 bases. As DNA, the CDR3 is TGTGCCAGCAGTTACTCGCCAAGCGCCTACGAGCAGTACTTC. It yields the protein CASSYSPSAYEQYF.

The rearrangement uses TRBV24-1 and TRBJ2-5; TRBD1 matches 7 bases. Germline V lookup: CDR1 KGHDR, CDR2 SFDVKD. CDR3 length equals 12 residues. CDR3 coding DNA: TGTGCTAGCATTGGGACAGAAGAGACCCAGTACTTC. As protein: CASIGTEETQYF.

This clonotype was seen only a few times. This chain uses TRBV7-9 with TRBJ2-5; the D gene is possibly TRBD1 (6 bases). This CDR3 has 13 residues. Germline V gives CDR1 SEHNR, CDR2 FQNEAQ (reference sequence). Trimming stripped 3 bases from V and 5 bases from J, with 10 bases between. Written as DNA, the CDR3 is TGTGCCAGCAGCTTCACCAGGGGTGAGACCCAGTACTTC. Translation: CASSFTRGETQYF.

This clonotype came up once. The genes are TRBV2 and TRBJ1-1; a possible D gene is TRBD1 (6 bases). The V end lost 5 bases, the J end lost 6 bases, and 19 bases lay between the germline ends. The CDR3 is 15 residues long. Germline V gives CDR1 SNHLY, CDR2 FYNNEI. The CDR3 region has the DNA TGTGCCAGCAGTTACTCGAACAGGGTGAGCCCTGAAGCTTTCTTT. It encodes CASSYSNRVSPEAFF. Complete variable domain (other parts from reference TRBV2 and TRBJ1-1): EPEVTQTPSHQVTQMGQEVILRCVPISNHLYFYWYRQILGQKVEFLVSFYNNEISEKSEIFDDQFSVERPDGSNFTLKIRSTKLEDSAMYFCASSYSNRVSPEAFFGQGTRLTVV.

The chain couples TRBV11-1 to TRBJ2-7, with 12 bases that match TRBD1. The trim removed 5 bases at V and 9 bases at J, leaving 5 bases unmatched. Germline CDR1 is SGHAT and CDR2 is FQDESV (reference sequence). This CDR3 is built from 13 residues. The CDR3 coding sequence is TGTGCCAGCAGCCCGGGACAGGGGGCGTCGCAGTACTTC. It specifies CASSPGQGASQYF.

A few counts support this clonotype. The junction departs from the called germline gene at one end, perhaps through a read error. The chain combines TRBV10-3 with TRBJ2-6, with D tentatively TRBD2 (6 bases). Germline V lookup: CDR1 ENHRY, CDR2 SYGVKD. The CDR3 sequence is 18 residues long. CDR3 sequence: CASSYSKEGPGGANVLTF. In nucleotides, the CDR3 is TGTGCCAGCAGTTACTCGAAGGAGGGGCCGGGAGGGGCCAACGTCCTGACTTTC.

At least ten counts were recorded for this clonotype. The J gene is TRBJ1-5, the V gene TRBV19; D remains unclear. This CDR3 has 13 residues. Germline assignment: CDR1 LNHDA and CDR2 SQIVND (reference sequence). V gave up 7 bases and J gave up 3 bases, with 10 bases separating them. The CDR3 bases are TGTGCCAGTATGACTGACCCCAATCAGCCCCAGCATTTT. This codes for CASMTDPNQPQHF. Supplemented by reference TRBV19 and TRBJ1-5, the full variable domain reads DGGITQSPKYLFRKEGQNVTLSCEQNLNHDAMYWYRQDPGQGLRLIYYSQIVNDFQKGDIAEGYSVSREKKESFPLTVTSAQKNPTAFYLCASMTDPNQPQHFGDGTRLSIL.